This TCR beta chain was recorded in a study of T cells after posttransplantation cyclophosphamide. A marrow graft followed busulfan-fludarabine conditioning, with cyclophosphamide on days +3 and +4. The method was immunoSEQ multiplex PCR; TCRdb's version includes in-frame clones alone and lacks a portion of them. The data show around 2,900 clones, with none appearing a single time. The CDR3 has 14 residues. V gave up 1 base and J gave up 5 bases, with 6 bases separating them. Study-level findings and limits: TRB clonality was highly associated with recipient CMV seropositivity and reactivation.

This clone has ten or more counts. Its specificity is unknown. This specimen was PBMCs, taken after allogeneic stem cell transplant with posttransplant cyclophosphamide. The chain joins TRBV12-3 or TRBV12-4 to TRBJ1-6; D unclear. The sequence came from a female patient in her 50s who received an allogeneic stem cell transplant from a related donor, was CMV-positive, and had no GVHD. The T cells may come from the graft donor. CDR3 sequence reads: CASSLGQNNSPLHF. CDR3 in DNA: TGTGCCAGCAGTTTAGGGCAGAATAATTCACCCCTCCACTTT.